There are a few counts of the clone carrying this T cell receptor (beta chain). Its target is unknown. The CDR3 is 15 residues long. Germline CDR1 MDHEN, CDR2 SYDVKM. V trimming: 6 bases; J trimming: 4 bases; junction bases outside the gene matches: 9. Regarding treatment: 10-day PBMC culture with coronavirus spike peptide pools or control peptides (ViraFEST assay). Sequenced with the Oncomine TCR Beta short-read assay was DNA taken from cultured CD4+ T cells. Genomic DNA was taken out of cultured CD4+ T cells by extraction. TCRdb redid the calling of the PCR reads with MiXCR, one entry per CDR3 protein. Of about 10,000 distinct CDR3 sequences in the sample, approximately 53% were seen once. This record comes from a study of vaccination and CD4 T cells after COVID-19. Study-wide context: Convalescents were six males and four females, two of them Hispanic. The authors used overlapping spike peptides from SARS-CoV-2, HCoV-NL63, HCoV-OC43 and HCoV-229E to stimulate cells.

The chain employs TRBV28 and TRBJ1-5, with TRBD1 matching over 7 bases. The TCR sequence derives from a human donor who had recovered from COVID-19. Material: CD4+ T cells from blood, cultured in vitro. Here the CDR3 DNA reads TGTGCCAGCAGGCGCCGAGACAGGGTTAATCAGCCCCAGCATTTT. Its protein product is CASRRRDRVNQPQHF. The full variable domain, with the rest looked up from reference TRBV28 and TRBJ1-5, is DVKVTQSSRYLVKRTGEKVFLECVQDMDHENMFWYRQDPGLGLRLIYFSYDVKMKEKGDIPEGYSVSREKKERFSLILESASTNQTSMYLCASRRRDRVNQPQHFGDGTRLSIL.